The T cell receptor beta chain under discussion was sequenced for a study of blood T cell repertoires in COVID-19. Study at large: The United States, Italy and Spain provided the acute and convalescent COVID-19 samples.

This CDR3 is 14 amino acids long. The V gene lost 3 bases and the J gene lost 1 base, with 10 bases spanning the gap. The germline CDR1 and CDR2 sequences are SGHKS and YYEKEE (reference sequence). Generated by immunoSEQ multiplex PCR, the TCRdb table keeps only in-frame clones and is missing some. The sample shows around 470,000 clones, 90% of them seen only once. Sequencing input: PBMCs or T cells enriched from blood (not recorded which). The genes are TRBV5-5 and TRBJ2-5; weak D call: TRBD2 (6 bases). The sequence came from a man aged 18 to 29 who had recovered from COVID-19. CDR3 coding DNA: TGTGCCAGCAGCTCGGACTATTTCCAAGAGACCCAGTACTTC. As protein: CASSSDYFQETQYF.